The next 21 T cell receptor beta chains were all read from a single sample in a study of T cells in Graves' hyperthyroidism and ophthalmopathy. Using RNA transcripts as the source, TCR beta CDR3 regions were amplified. Initially, a first-round RT-PCR of the TCR CDR3 employed the HTBI primer set. TCRdb re-called the multiplex PCR reads through MiXCR, storing one row per CDR3 protein. Of over 550,000 distinct CDR3 sequences listed, over 15% are singletons. Sequencing input: blood. These receptor sequences come from a woman under 30 with Graves' hyperthyroidism.

This clonotype was picked up many times. The rearrangement uses TRBV7-2 and TRBJ2-5; D might be TRBD1 (6 bases). Looked up from germline, CDR1 is SGHTA and CDR2 is FQGNSA. The CDR3 length is 14 residues. V was pared by 5 bases and J by 5 bases, with 15 bases between. CDR3 nucleotide sequence: TGTGCCAGCAGCCCTTCGAGCAGGGGTGAGACCCAGTACTTC. Amino acid sequence: CASSPSSRGETQYF.

This clonotype has ten or more counts. This rearrangement joins TRBV20-1 to TRBJ2-1; TRBD2 aligns across 7 bases. CDR1 is DFQATT, CDR2 SNEGSKA, per germline (reference sequence). With V trimmed by 0 bases and J by 0 bases, 8 bases remained unmatched. This CDR3 is 17 amino acids long. The CDR3 DNA reads as TGCAGTGCTAGAGATCCCCCTAGCGGCAGCTCCTACAATGAGCAGTTCTTC. It codes for CSARDPPSGSSYNEQFF.

This clonotype was counted many times. V gene TRBV7-2 combines with J gene TRBJ2-7; a possible D gene is TRBD1 (5 bases). The CDR3 length is 13 residues. V was shortened by 4 bases and J by 3 bases, with 10 bases between the two germline ends. Looked up from germline, CDR1 is SGHTA and CDR2 is FQGNSA. The CDR3 DNA follows: TGTGCCAGCAGCTACCGACAGTTCTACGAGCAGTACTTC. Protein product: CASSYRQFYEQYF.

This clonotype was seen at least ten times. The V gene is TRBV15, the J gene TRBJ2-3; 9 bases fit TRBD2. Germline lookup yields CDR1 LNHNV and CDR2 YYDKDF (reference sequence). The CDR3 is 16 amino acids. Trimming cost V 5 bases and J 3 bases; bases outside gene matches: 9. CDR3 protein: CATSLSTLAGTDTQYF. The CDR3 DNA is TGTGCCACCAGCCTGTCTACGCTAGCGGGAACAGATACGCAGTATTTT.

This clonotype was observed a single time. This may be a read error, as it is one base from a much larger clone. The chain is built from TRBV12-3 or TRBV12-4 and TRBJ2-3, with 9 bases matching TRBD2. The ends lost 6 bases at V and 3 bases at J; junction bases unmatched: 4. The CDR3 has 14 amino acids. CDR3 nucleotides: TGTGCCAGCAGGCGACTAGCGGAAACAGATACGCAGTATTTT. Protein product: CASRRLAETDTQYF.

This clonotype was detected many times. The chain couples TRBV27 to TRBJ2-1, with D unclear. Germline values: CDR1 MNHEY, CDR2 SMNVEV (reference sequence). The CDR3 is 14 residues long. Trimming pared 5 bases from V and 3 bases from J, leaving 11 bases between. This chain's CDR3 is CASSISDLYNEQFF. Written as DNA, the CDR3 is TGTGCCAGCAGTATTTCGGACCTCTACAATGAGCAGTTCTTC.

This clonotype was counted once. A read error may explain this, as a much larger clone is one base away. This sequence joins TRBV18 and TRBJ2-5; TRBD2 matches at 8 bases. The CDR3 contains 15 residues. Germline assignment: CDR1 KGHSH and CDR2 LQKENI. This chain's CDR3 is CASSPLPRGLETQHF. The CDR3 bases are TGTGCCAGCTCACCATTGCCTCGGGGACTAGAGACCCAGCACTTC. Variable domain in full (rest from reference TRBV18 and TRBJ2-5): NAGVMQNPRHLVRRRGQEARLRCSPMKGHSHVYWYRQLPEEGLKFMVYLQKENIIDESGMPKERFSAEFPKEGPSILRIQQVVRGDSAAYFCASSPLPRGLETQHFGPGTRLLVL.

This clonotype was detected ten times or more. This sequence joins TRBV6-5 and TRBJ2-5; the match to TRBD1 covers 8 bases. Germline loops: CDR1 MNHEY, CDR2 SVGAGI. V was clipped by 2 bases and J by 5 bases; unmatched bases: 7. There are 15 residues in the CDR3. The CDR3 is CASSYVRAGGETQYF. CDR3 nucleotides: TGTGCCAGCAGTTACGTGCGGGCAGGGGGCGAGACCCAGTACTTC.

This clonotype was seen a handful of times. The chain employs TRBV5-6 and TRBJ2-1; a weak D match, TRBD2 (6 bases). This CDR3 is built from 11 residues. Trimming stripped 4 bases from V and 9 bases from J, with 8 bases between. Germline CDR1 reads SGHDT; CDR2 reads YYEEEE. CDR3 residues: CASSRGVEQFF. CDR3 DNA: TGTGCCAGCAGCCGCGGGGTTGAGCAGTTCTTC.

Only a few counts were recorded for this clonotype. The V call is TRBV7-9, the J call TRBJ2-5, with D possibly being TRBD2 (5 bases). The germline gives CDR1 SEHNR, CDR2 FQNEAQ (reference sequence). The CDR3 length is 12 residues. Trimming took 5 bases from V and 6 from J, leaving 10 bases between them. The CDR3 nucleotides are TGTGCCAGCAGCCCGGGGATTCAGACCCAGTACTTC. Its translation: CASSPGIQTQYF.

There are many counts of this clonotype. This chain joins TRBV13 and TRBJ2-7; 7 bases are a match to TRBD1. The CDR3 length is 13 residues. J lost 7 bases, V lost 3 bases, and 6 bases had no gene match. Germline CDR1 PRHDT, CDR2 FYEKMQ (reference sequence). The CDR3 DNA sequence: TGTGCCAGCAGCTTCGACAGGGTAGGGGAGCAGTACTTC. Translation gives CASSFDRVGEQYF.

A few counts support this clonotype. The chain joins TRBV5-4 to TRBJ1-6, with D unclear. The CDR3 sequence is 16 residues long. Trimming took off 6 bases at V and 7 bases at J, with 20 bases between the two ends. Germline V gene sequence: CDR1 SGHNT, CDR2 YYREEE (reference sequence). The CDR3 spells CASTSTKGVGNSPLHF. For the CDR3, the DNA is TGTGCCAGCACCTCAACCAAGGGAGTGGGGAATTCACCCCTCCACTTT.

In this sample, this clonotype turned up a few times. V gene TRBV29-1 combines with J gene TRBJ2-1, with D unclear. The germline CDR1 and CDR2 sequences are SQVTM and ANQGSEA. CDR3 size: 15 residues. V lost 0 bases and J lost 1, with 10 bases in between. The CDR3 bases are TGCAGCGTTGAAGATCACGTGGAATCCTACAATGAGCAGTTCTTC. Protein product: CSVEDHVESYNEQFF.

This rearrangement joins TRBV5-6 to TRBJ1-5; TRBD1 agrees at 8 bases. Trimming took 2 bases from V and 2 from J; bases not matched to a gene: 6. CDR3 size: 16 residues. The V gene's germline CDR1 is SGHDT and CDR2 YYEEEE. CDR3 in DNA: TGTGCCAGCAGCTTTCAGGTGGGACAGGGCAATCAGCCCCAGCATTTT. It encodes CASSFQVGQGNQPQHF.

This clonotype was observed a handful of times. The chain is built from TRBV4-1 and TRBJ2-1, with TRBD2 matching 11 bases. Germline values: CDR1 MGHRA, CDR2 YSYEKL. The length of the CDR3 is 16 residues. The trim removed 2 bases at V and 5 bases at J, leaving 5 bases unmatched. DNA of the CDR3: TGCGCCAGCAGCCAAATTCAGACTAGCGGGAACAATGAGCAGTTCTTC. The encoded protein is CASSQIQTSGNNEQFF.

This clonotype was recorded a few times. The chain is built from TRBV27 and TRBJ2-3; D not certain. The length of the CDR3 is 15 residues. With 0 bases removed from V and 3 bases from J, the gap between germline ends came to 10 bases. The germline V gene encodes CDR1 MNHEY and CDR2 SMNVEV (reference sequence). The CDR3 spells CASSLSLVGTDTQYF. Written as DNA, the CDR3 is TGTGCCAGCAGTTTATCGCTGGTAGGGACAGATACGCAGTATTTT.

This clonotype was detected ten times or more. The rearrangement joins TRBV30 to TRBJ1-5; D call uncertain. The CDR3 has 12 residues. Germline assignment: CDR1 GTSNPN and CDR2 SVGIG (reference sequence). The V and J ends lost 1 base and 7 bases respectively, with 8 bases between them. The CDR3 sequence: CAWSGHGQPQHF. The CDR3 DNA is TGTGCCTGGAGTGGGCACGGGCAGCCCCAGCATTTT.

Ten or more counts support this clonotype. V and J are TRBV2 and TRBJ1-5; the D is unclear. V was cut by 5 bases and J by 3 bases, with 17 bases left in between. The CDR3 length is 16 residues. The germline CDR1 and CDR2 sequences are SNHLY and FYNNEI. DNA of the CDR3: TGTGCCAGCAGTCCGAGAATGAGAGGGATCAATCAGCCCCAGCATTTT. Translation gives CASSPRMRGINQPQHF. Full variable domain (rest looked up from reference TRBV2 and TRBJ1-5): EPEVTQTPSHQVTQMGQEVILRCVPISNHLYFYWYRQILGQKVEFLVSFYNNEISEKSEIFDDQFSVERPDGSNFTLKIRSTKLEDSAMYFCASSPRMRGINQPQHFGDGTRLSIL.

In this sample, this clonotype turned up a few times. V usage is TRBV4-3 and J usage is TRBJ1-2; D remains unclear. Trimming removed 0 bases from V and 8 bases from J, with 13 bases in between. Germline V gene sequence: CDR1 LGHNA, CDR2 YSLEER. The CDR3 is 14 residues long. The CDR3 nucleotides read TGCGCCAGCAGCCAAGATCTGGGCATGGGGGGCTACACCTTC. As protein: CASSQDLGMGGYTF.

As for this clonotype: A read error may produce the germline difference seen at one junction end. The J gene is TRBJ1-2, the V gene TRBV7-9; D is possibly TRBD1 (5 bases). Germline CDR1 is SEHNR and CDR2 is FQNEAQ (reference sequence). This CDR3 has 14 residues. Here the CDR3 reads CASSLATASYGYTF. CDR3 nucleotide sequence: TGCGCCAGCAGCTTGGCGACAGCTAGCTATGGCTACACCTTC.

At least ten counts were recorded for this clonotype. This rearrangement joins TRBV6-1 to TRBJ1-1; D is ambiguous. Germline-derived CDR1 and CDR2 are MNHNS and SASEGT. Trimming stripped 5 bases from V and 8 bases from J, with 9 bases between. There are 11 residues in the CDR3. CDR3 amino acids: CASSFASEAFF. The DNA for the CDR3 is TGTGCCAGCAGTTTCGCATCGGAAGCTTTCTTT.